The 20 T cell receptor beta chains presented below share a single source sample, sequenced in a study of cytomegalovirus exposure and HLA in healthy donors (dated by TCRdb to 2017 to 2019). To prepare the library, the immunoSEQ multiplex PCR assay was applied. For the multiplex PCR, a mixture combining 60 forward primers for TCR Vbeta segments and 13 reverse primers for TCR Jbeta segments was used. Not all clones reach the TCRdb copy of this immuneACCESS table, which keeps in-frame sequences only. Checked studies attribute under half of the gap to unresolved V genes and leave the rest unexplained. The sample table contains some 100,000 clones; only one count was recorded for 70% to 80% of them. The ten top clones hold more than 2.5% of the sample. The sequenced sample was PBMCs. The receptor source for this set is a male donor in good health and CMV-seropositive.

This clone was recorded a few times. As DNA, the CDR3 is TGTGCCAGTAGTATCCCCGGCCAAGGAGCTAATGAAAAACTGTTTTTT. Translation gives CASSIPGQGANEKLFF. The chain carries TRBV19 and TRBJ1-4; D call uncertain. CDR1 LNHDA and CDR2 SQIVND come from the germline V gene (reference sequence). The CDR3 runs to 16 residues. Between the trimmed V and J ends, which lost 3 bases and 3 bases, there was a span of 14 bases.

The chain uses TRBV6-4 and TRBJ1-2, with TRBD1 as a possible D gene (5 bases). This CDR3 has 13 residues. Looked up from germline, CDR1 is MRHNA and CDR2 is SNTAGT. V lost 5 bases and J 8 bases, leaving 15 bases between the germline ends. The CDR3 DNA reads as TGTGCCAGCAGTCCGACTGGGGGGTACGGCTACACCTTC. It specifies CASSPTGGYGYTF.

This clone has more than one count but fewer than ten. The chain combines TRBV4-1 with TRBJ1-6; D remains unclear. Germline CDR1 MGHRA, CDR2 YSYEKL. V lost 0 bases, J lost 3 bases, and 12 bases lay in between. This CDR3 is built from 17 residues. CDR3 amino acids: CASSQESPENYNSPLHF. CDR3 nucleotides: TGCGCCAGCAGCCAAGAGTCGCCCGAGAACTATAATTCACCCCTCCACTTT.

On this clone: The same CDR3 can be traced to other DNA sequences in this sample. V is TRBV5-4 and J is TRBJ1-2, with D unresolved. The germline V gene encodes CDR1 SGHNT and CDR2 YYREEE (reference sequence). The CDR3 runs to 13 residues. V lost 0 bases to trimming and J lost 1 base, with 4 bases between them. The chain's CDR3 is CASSLAGNYGYTF. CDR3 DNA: TGTGCCAGCAGCTTGGCCGGTAACTATGGCTACACCTTC.

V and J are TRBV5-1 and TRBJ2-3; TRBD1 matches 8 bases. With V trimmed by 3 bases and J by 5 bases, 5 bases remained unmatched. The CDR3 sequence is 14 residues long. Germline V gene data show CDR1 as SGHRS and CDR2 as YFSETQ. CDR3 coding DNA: TGCGCCAGCAGCTCGGGACAGGCCCAAGATACGCAGTATTTT. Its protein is CASSSGQAQDTQYF.

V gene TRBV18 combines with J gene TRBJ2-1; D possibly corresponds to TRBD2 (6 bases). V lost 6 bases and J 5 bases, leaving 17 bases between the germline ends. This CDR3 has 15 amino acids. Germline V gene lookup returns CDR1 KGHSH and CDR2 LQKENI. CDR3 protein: CASSLGIGTDNEQFF. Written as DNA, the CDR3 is TGTGCCAGCTCCCTTGGGATAGGGACTGACAATGAGCAGTTCTTC.

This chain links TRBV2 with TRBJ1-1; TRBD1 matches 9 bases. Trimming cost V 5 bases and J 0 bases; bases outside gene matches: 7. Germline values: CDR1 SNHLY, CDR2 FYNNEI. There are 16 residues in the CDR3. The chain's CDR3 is CASSTDRGSMNTEAFF. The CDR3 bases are TGTGCCAGCAGTACTGACAGGGGGTCCATGAACACTGAAGCTTTCTTT.

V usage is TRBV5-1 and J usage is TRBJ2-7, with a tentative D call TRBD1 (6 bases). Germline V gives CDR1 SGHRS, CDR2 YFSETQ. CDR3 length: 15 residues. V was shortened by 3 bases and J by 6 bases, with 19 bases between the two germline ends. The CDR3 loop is CASSSFSGTPVEQYF. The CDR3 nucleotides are TGCGCCAGCAGCTCCTTCTCCGGGACACCCGTCGAGCAGTACTTC.

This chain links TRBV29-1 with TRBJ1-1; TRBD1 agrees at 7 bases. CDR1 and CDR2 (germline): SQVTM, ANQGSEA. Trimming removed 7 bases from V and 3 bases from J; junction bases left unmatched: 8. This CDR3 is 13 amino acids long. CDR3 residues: CSASQGPHTEAFF. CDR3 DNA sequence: TGCAGCGCCTCACAGGGGCCGCACACTGAAGCTTTCTTT.

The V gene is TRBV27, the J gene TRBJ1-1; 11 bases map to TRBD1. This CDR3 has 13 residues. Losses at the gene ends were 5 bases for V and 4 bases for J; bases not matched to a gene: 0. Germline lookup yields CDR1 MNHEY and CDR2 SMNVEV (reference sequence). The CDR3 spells CASSGTGGTEAFF. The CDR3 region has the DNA TGTGCCAGCAGTGGGACAGGGGGCACTGAAGCTTTCTTT.

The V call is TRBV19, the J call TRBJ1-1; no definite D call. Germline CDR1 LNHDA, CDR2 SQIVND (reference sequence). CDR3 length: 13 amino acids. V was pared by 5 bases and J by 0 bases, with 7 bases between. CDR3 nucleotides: TGTGCCAGTAGTGCTAACTTGAACACTGAAGCTTTCTTT. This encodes CASSANLNTEAFF.

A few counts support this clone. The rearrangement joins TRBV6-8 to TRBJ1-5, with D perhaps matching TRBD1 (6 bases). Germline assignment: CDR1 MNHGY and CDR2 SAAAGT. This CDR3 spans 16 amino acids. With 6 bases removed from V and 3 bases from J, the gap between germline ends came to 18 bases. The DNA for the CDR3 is TGTGCCAGCAGGGCCCAGGGGCCAGGGAACAATCAGCCCCAGCATTTT. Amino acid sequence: CASRAQGPGNNQPQHF.

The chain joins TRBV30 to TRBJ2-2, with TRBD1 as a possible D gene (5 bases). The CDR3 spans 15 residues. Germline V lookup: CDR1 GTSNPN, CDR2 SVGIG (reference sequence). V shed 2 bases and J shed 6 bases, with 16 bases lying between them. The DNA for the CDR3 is TGTGCCTGGAGTAAGCCGACCGAACAGGCCGGGGAGCTGTTTTTT. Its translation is CAWSKPTEQAGELFF. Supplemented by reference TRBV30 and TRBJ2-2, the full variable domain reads SQTIHQWPATLVQPVGSPLSLECTVEGTSNPNLYWYRQAAGRGLQLLFYSVGIGQISSEVPQNLSASRPQDRQFILSSKKLLLSDSGFYLCAWSKPTEQAGELFFGEGSRLTVL.

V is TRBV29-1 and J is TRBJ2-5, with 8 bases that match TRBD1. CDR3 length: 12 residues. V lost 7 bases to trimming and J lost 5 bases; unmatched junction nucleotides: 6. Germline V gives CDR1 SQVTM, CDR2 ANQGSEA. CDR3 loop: CSAGQGGETQYF. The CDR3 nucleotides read TGCAGCGCCGGACAGGGCGGGGAGACCCAGTACTTC.

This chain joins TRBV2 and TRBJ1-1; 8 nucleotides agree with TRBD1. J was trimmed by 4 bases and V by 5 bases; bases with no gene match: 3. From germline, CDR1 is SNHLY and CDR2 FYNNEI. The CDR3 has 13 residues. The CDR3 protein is CASSRQGSTEAFF. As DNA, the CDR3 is TGTGCCAGCAGTCGACAGGGGAGCACTGAAGCTTTCTTT.

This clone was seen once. The CDR3 bases are TGTGCCAGCAGCCCGACGGGACAGGGAAGATACGAGCAGTACTTC. Protein: CASSPTGQGRYEQYF. The rearrangement uses TRBV11-3 and TRBJ2-7; 9 nucleotides match TRBD1. V shed 5 bases, J shed 4 bases, and the junction held 9 bases outside the gene matches. The CDR3 length is 15 residues. Germline-derived CDR1 and CDR2 are SGHNT and YENEEA.

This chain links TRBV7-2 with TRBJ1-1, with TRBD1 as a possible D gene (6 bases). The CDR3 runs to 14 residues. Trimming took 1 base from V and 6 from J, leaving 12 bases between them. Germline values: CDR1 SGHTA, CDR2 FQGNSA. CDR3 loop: CASSLVSGHPEAFF. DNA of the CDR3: TGTGCCAGCAGCTTAGTCTCGGGACACCCTGAAGCTTTCTTT.

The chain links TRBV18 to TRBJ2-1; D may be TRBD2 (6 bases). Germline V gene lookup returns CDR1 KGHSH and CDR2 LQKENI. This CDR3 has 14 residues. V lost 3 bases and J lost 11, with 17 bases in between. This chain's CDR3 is CASSPGGPSGQQFF. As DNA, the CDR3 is TGTGCCAGCTCACCGGGAGGTCCATCGGGACAGCAGTTCTTC.

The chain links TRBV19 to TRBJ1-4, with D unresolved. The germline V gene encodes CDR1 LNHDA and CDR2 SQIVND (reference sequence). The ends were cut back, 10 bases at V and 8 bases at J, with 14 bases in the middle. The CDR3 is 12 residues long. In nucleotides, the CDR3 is TGTGCCACATCCCAGGCAGACGAAAAACTGTTTTTT. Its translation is CATSQADEKLFF. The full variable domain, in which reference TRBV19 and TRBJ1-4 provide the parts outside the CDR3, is DGGITQSPKYLFRKEGQNVTLSCEQNLNHDAMYWYRQDPGQGLRLIYYSQIVNDFQKGDIAEGYSVSREKKESFPLTVTSAQKNPTAFYLCATSQADEKLFFGSGTQLSVL.

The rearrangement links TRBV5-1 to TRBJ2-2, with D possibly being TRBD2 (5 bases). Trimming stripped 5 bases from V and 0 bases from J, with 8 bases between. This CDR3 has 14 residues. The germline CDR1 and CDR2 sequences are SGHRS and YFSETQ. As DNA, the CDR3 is TGCGCCAGCAGTTCGGGGACGAACACCGGGGAGCTGTTTTTT. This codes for CASSSGTNTGELFF.